This T cell receptor (beta chain) was captured by sequencing in a study of cytomegalovirus exposure and HLA in healthy donors. The study, taken as a whole, reports: Analyses of presence/absence relied on an assumption of roughly uniform sequencing depth across donors. TCR beta chain V- and J-gene trimming was linked, in a later analysis, to a missense variant in DCLRE1C. Most TCR sequences were uncommon, yet certain public TCRs appeared in many donors. After further analysis at a later stage, 16,951 TCR beta sequences were associated with HLA alleles at 0.05 false discovery rate.

Primers for the PCR totalled 60 Vbeta and 13 Jbeta. Produced via immunoSEQ multiplex PCR; TCRdb's table is partial and in-frame only. The repertoire has roughly 130,000 clones, 70% to 80% of them found once; the top ten carry about 3%. Points on this clone: Its antigen is not identified.

The sample comprised PBMCs. This clonotype was sampled from a human donor in good health.

The CDR3 sequence is CASSTGTYEQYF. CDR3 bases: TGTGCCAGCAGCACAGGAACCTACGAGCAGTACTTC. The chain is built from TRBV5-4 and TRBJ2-7, with D possibly TRBD1 on 5 matching bases. V lost 4 bases, J lost 2 bases, and 7 bases lay in between. Germline CDR1 SGHNT, CDR2 YYREEE (reference sequence). This CDR3 comprises 12 residues.